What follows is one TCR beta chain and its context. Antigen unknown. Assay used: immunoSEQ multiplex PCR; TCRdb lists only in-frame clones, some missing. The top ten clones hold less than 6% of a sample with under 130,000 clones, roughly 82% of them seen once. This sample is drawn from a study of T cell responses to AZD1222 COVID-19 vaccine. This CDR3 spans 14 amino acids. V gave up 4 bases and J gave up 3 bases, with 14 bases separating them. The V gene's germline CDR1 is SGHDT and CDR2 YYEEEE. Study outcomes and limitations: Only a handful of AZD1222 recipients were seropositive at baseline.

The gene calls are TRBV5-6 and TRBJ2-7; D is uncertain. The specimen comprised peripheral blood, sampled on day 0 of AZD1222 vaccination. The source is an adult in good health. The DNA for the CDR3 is TGTGCCAGCAGCCCCGGGCTCCAATTCTACGAGCAGTACTTC. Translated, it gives CASSPGLQFYEQYF.